The rows below give T cell receptor beta chains drawn from one sample of a study of identical twins. TCRdb called the 5' RACE reads again in MiXCR, with one record for every CDR3 protein. The data hold approximately 1.8 million distinct CDR3 sequences, with about 30% observed a single time. What was sequenced was cord blood. The receptor source for this set is a newborn girl in good health. Each CDR3 is given with its conserved first and last residue. Fields, in order: V gene, clone size, J gene, D gene, CDR3 DNA, CDR3 protein. A D gene is named only where the DNA matches it firmly. Only some rows state a clone size, as once, few, many or a class for expanded clones.

V gene: TRBV12-3/TRBV12-4; clone size: few; J gene: TRBJ2-5; D gene: TRBD1; CDR3 DNA: TGTGCCAGCAGCAACAGGGGGTCGGAGACCCAGTACTTC; CDR3 protein: CASSNRGSETQYF
V gene: TRBV6-5; clone size: NA; J gene: TRBJ2-5; D gene: TRBD2; CDR3 DNA: TGTGCCAGCAGTTACTTGCGGGAGGGCCCTCGGCCCAACAATGAGCAGTACTTC; CDR3 protein: CASSYLREGPRPNNEQYF
V gene: TRBV5-4; clone size: NA; J gene: TRBJ1-6; D gene: TRBD1; CDR3 DNA: TGTGCCAGCAGCATCACAGGGGTTGATTCACCCCTCCACTTT; CDR3 protein: CASSITGVDSPLHF
V gene: TRBV20-1; clone size: few; J gene: TRBJ2-3; D gene: NA; CDR3 DNA: TGCAGTGCTGGCCCTAGGGCCACAGATACGCAGTATTTT; CDR3 protein: CSAGPRATDTQYF
V gene: TRBV2; clone size: NA; J gene: TRBJ2-1; D gene: NA; CDR3 DNA: TGTGCCAGCAGTGTAGGACCGCCCCAGTTCTTC; CDR3 protein: CASSVGPPQFF
V gene: TRBV7-9; clone size: many; J gene: TRBJ1-2; D gene: NA; CDR3 DNA: TGTGCCAGCAGCGCCCGGGACAACTATGGCTACACCTTC; CDR3 protein: CASSARDNYGYTF
V gene: TRBV20-1; clone size: NA; J gene: TRBJ2-1; D gene: NA; CDR3 DNA: TGCAGTGCTAGAGAGGGGCCCTCCTACAATGAGCAGTTCTTC; CDR3 protein: CSAREGPSYNEQFF
V gene: TRBV12-3/TRBV12-4; clone size: NA; J gene: TRBJ2-3; D gene: TRBD1; CDR3 DNA: TGTGCCAGCAGTTTAGTTTGGACAGGGGTTACAGATATGCAGTATTTT; CDR3 protein: CASSLVWTGVTDMQYF
V gene: TRBV7-9; clone size: few; J gene: TRBJ2-5; D gene: NA; CDR3 DNA: TGTGCCAGCAGCTCTGATGGACTGGCCCAAGAGACCCAGTACTTC; CDR3 protein: CASSSDGLAQETQYF
V gene: TRBV20-1; clone size: few; J gene: TRBJ2-3; D gene: TRBD2; CDR3 DNA: TGCAGTGCGGCTCGGGCTGGGGGGGGGAGGACAGATACGCAGTATTTT; CDR3 protein: CSAARAGGGRTDTQYF
V gene: TRBV12-3/TRBV12-4; clone size: NA; J gene: TRBJ2-1; D gene: NA; CDR3 DNA: TGTGCCAGCAGGTATTACAATGAGCAGTTCTTC; CDR3 protein: CASRYYNEQFF
V gene: TRBV12-3/TRBV12-4; clone size: many; J gene: TRBJ2-7; D gene: TRBD2; CDR3 DNA: TGTGCCAGCAGTCGTAGCGGGGGGTCCTACGAGCAGTACTTC; CDR3 protein: CASSRSGGSYEQYF
V gene: TRBV19; clone size: NA; J gene: TRBJ1-2; D gene: NA; CDR3 DNA: TGTGCCAGTCGTCAGCAGGGGATAGAAGGCTACACCTTC; CDR3 protein: CASRQQGIEGYTF
V gene: TRBV12-3/TRBV12-4; clone size: NA; J gene: TRBJ2-2; D gene: NA; CDR3 DNA: TGTGCCAGCACCTTTAGGGTGGGGACGTCCGGGGAGCTGTTTTTT; CDR3 protein: CASTFRVGTSGELFF
V gene: TRBV28; clone size: few; J gene: TRBJ1-4; D gene: NA; CDR3 DNA: TGTGCCAGCAGTTCTACAGGGATCGGACGGGATGAAAAACTGTTTTTT; CDR3 protein: CASSSTGIGRDEKLFF
V gene: TRBV20-1; clone size: few; J gene: TRBJ1-2; D gene: NA; CDR3 DNA: TGCAGTGCTAAACCAGGGGCCGACTATGGCTACACCTTC; CDR3 protein: CSAKPGADYGYTF
V gene: TRBV20-1; clone size: once; J gene: TRBJ1-2; D gene: NA; CDR3 DNA: TGCAGTGTAGGGGGGCGCGACTATGGCTACACCTTC; CDR3 protein: CSVGGRDYGYTF
V gene: TRBV10-2; clone size: NA; J gene: TRBJ2-3; D gene: TRBD2; CDR3 DNA: TGCGCCAGCAGAGGGACTAGCGGCTTATACACAGATACGCAGTATTTT; CDR3 protein: CASRGTSGLYTDTQYF
V gene: TRBV13; clone size: NA; J gene: TRBJ1-1; D gene: NA; CDR3 DNA: TGTGCCAGCAGCTATGGACCAGGGGACACTGAAGCTTTCTTT; CDR3 protein: CASSYGPGDTEAFF
V gene: TRBV10-3; clone size: NA; J gene: TRBJ1-2; D gene: NA; CDR3 DNA: TGTGCCATCAGTGAGCGAGGGGTCTTAGGCTACACCTTC; CDR3 protein: CAISERGVLGYTF
V gene: TRBV28; clone size: few; J gene: TRBJ2-3; D gene: TRBD2; CDR3 DNA: TGTGCCAGCAGTTTAAGGCTAGCGGGAGGGCCCGACACAGATACGCAGTATTTT; CDR3 protein: CASSLRLAGGPDTDTQYF
V gene: TRBV10-3; clone size: NA; J gene: TRBJ2-2; D gene: TRBD2; CDR3 DNA: TGTGCCACCAGACTAGCGGAAACCGGGGAGCTGTTTTTT; CDR3 protein: CATRLAETGELFF
V gene: TRBV27; clone size: few; J gene: TRBJ2-7; D gene: TRBD2; CDR3 DNA: TGTGCCAGCAGTTTCGGACTAGCGGGGATCTACGAGCAGTACTTC; CDR3 protein: CASSFGLAGIYEQYF
V gene: TRBV12-3/TRBV12-4; clone size: few; J gene: TRBJ2-6; D gene: NA; CDR3 DNA: TGTGCCAGCAGTCTAGATTATCTCTTCTCTGGGGCCAACGTCCTGACTTTC; CDR3 protein: CASSLDYLFSGANVLTF
V gene: TRBV2; clone size: NA; J gene: TRBJ1-1; D gene: NA; CDR3 DNA: TGTGCCAGCAGTGCACAGACTTTGAACACTGAAGCTTTCTTT; CDR3 protein: CASSAQTLNTEAFF
V gene: TRBV3-1; clone size: NA; J gene: TRBJ2-1; D gene: NA; CDR3 DNA: TGTGACAGCAGCCCATTAGAAGCCGGGAGCTCCTACAATGAGCAGTTCTTC; CDR3 protein: CDSSPLEAGSSYNEQFF
V gene: TRBV9; clone size: NA; J gene: TRBJ2-5; D gene: TRBD2; CDR3 DNA: TGTGCCAGCAGCGGGACTAGCGGGCCCTTCGGGGAGCAGTACTTC; CDR3 protein: CASSGTSGPFGEQYF
V gene: TRBV2; clone size: NA; J gene: TRBJ2-7; D gene: TRBD1; CDR3 DNA: TGTGCCAGCAGTAACCCCGGGACAGGGGGCAGCAGGTACGAGCAGTACTTC; CDR3 protein: CASSNPGTGGSRYEQYF
V gene: TRBV12-3/TRBV12-4; clone size: few; J gene: TRBJ1-5; D gene: TRBD1; CDR3 DNA: TGTGCCAGCAGTTTAATCTTTTTACCCGAACAGGGGAGGAGCAATCAGCCCCAGCATTTT; CDR3 protein: CASSLIFLPEQGRSNQPQHF
V gene: TRBV5-1; clone size: NA; J gene: TRBJ2-5; D gene: NA; CDR3 DNA: TGCGCCAGCAGCTTGGAGGTACACAATGAGCAGTACTTC; CDR3 protein: CASSLEVHNEQYF
V gene: TRBV20-1; clone size: few; J gene: TRBJ1-2; D gene: TRBD1; CDR3 DNA: TGCAGTGCTACGGGACAGAAATATGGCTACACCTTC; CDR3 protein: CSATGQKYGYTF
V gene: TRBV20-1; clone size: once; J gene: TRBJ1-5; D gene: TRBD1; CDR3 DNA: TGCAGTGCTGGGCCGCAGGGGGGAGGCAATCAGCCCCAGCATTTT; CDR3 protein: CSAGPQGGGNQPQHF
V gene: TRBV11-1; clone size: NA; J gene: TRBJ2-1; D gene: NA; CDR3 DNA: TGTGCCAGCAGCTCCCTTGGTCCCTCCTACAATGAGCAGTTCTTC; CDR3 protein: CASSSLGPSYNEQFF
V gene: TRBV28; clone size: few; J gene: TRBJ2-4; D gene: TRBD2; CDR3 DNA: TGTGCCAGCAGTTTATTCCGGGAGGCCACCTTAGCCAAAAACATTCAGTACTTC; CDR3 protein: CASSLFREATLAKNIQYF
V gene: TRBV28; clone size: NA; J gene: TRBJ1-6; D gene: TRBD1; CDR3 DNA: TGTGCCAGCAGATCCGGGACAGGGGGCGTTTGGGTTGAGTCACCCCTCCACTTT; CDR3 protein: CASRSGTGGVWVESPLHF
V gene: TRBV20-1; clone size: NA; J gene: TRBJ2-7; D gene: NA; CDR3 DNA: TGCAGTGCCCGACCCGACAGGTCCCCCTCCTACGAGCAGTACTTC; CDR3 protein: CSARPDRSPSYEQYF
V gene: TRBV12-3/TRBV12-4; clone size: few; J gene: TRBJ1-2; D gene: TRBD1; CDR3 DNA: TGTGCCAGCAGTTTGGTGACAGGGGAAGGCTACACCTTC; CDR3 protein: CASSLVTGEGYTF
V gene: TRBV6-2/TRBV6-3; clone size: few; J gene: TRBJ2-5; D gene: NA; CDR3 DNA: TGTGCCAGCAGTTACATGAGCAGCGATGAGCAGTACTTC; CDR3 protein: CASSYMSSDEQYF
V gene: TRBV6-2/TRBV6-3; clone size: NA; J gene: TRBJ1-1; D gene: NA; CDR3 DNA: TGTGCCAGCAGTTATTCCGTTCCGCTGAACACTGAAGCTTTCTTT; CDR3 protein: CASSYSVPLNTEAFF
V gene: TRBV20-1; clone size: NA; J gene: TRBJ2-5; D gene: NA; CDR3 DNA: TGCAGTGCTAGAGATCATTATTCTGTATATCGGTCGGAAGAGACCCAGTACTTC; CDR3 protein: CSARDHYSVYRSEETQYF
V gene: TRBV2; clone size: NA; J gene: TRBJ2-1; D gene: NA; CDR3 DNA: TGTGCCGGCACGGGCAGCTTCCGAGCTATACAGTTCTTC; CDR3 protein: CAGTGSFRAIQFF
V gene: TRBV3-1; clone size: few; J gene: TRBJ2-7; D gene: TRBD2; CDR3 DNA: TGTGCCAGCAGCCAAGATCTTCTAGCGGGGGGGCCGAACGAGCAGTACTTC; CDR3 protein: CASSQDLLAGGPNEQYF
V gene: TRBV7-9; clone size: NA; J gene: TRBJ1-2; D gene: NA; CDR3 DNA: TGTGCCAGCAGCCCTACAGGTTGGCGGGAAGGCTACACCTTC; CDR3 protein: CASSPTGWREGYTF
V gene: TRBV6-1; clone size: few; J gene: TRBJ1-4; D gene: NA; CDR3 DNA: TGTGCCAGCAGTGAGGGGGCGCGGAAAGAAAAACTGTTTTTT; CDR3 protein: CASSEGARKEKLFF
V gene: TRBV7-2; clone size: few; J gene: TRBJ2-7; D gene: TRBD2; CDR3 DNA: TGTGCCAGCAGCTTGCTAGCGGCTGTTAGCTCCTACGAGCAGTACTTC; CDR3 protein: CASSLLAAVSSYEQYF
V gene: TRBV21-1; clone size: NA; J gene: TRBJ1-5; D gene: NA; CDR3 DNA: TGTGCCAGCAGCAAAGGAGACAGGTCCCATAGCAATCAGCCCCAGCATTTT; CDR3 protein: CASSKGDRSHSNQPQHF
V gene: TRBV7-2; clone size: NA; J gene: TRBJ1-1; D gene: NA; CDR3 DNA: TGTGCCAGCAGCTTAAGGGGTTGGGGGCGAGGGACTGAAGCTTTCTTT; CDR3 protein: CASSLRGWGRGTEAFF
V gene: TRBV9; clone size: few; J gene: TRBJ2-7; D gene: TRBD2; CDR3 DNA: TGTGCCAGGGGGACTAGCGGGACTTTCTACGAGCAGTACTTC; CDR3 protein: CARGTSGTFYEQYF
V gene: TRBV12-3/TRBV12-4; clone size: NA; J gene: TRBJ2-5; D gene: TRBD2; CDR3 DNA: TGTGCCAGCAGTTTGGGACGGGGGGTAGAGACCCAGTACTTC; CDR3 protein: CASSLGRGVETQYF
V gene: TRBV14; clone size: NA; J gene: TRBJ1-2; D gene: NA; CDR3 DNA: TGTGCCAGCAGCAACTGGGGGGATGGCTACACCTTC; CDR3 protein: CASSNWGDGYTF
V gene: TRBV12-3/TRBV12-4; clone size: NA; J gene: TRBJ2-5; D gene: TRBD2; CDR3 DNA: TGTGCCAGCAGTTTAAAAGGGCTAGCGGCAGAGACCCAGTACTTC; CDR3 protein: CASSLKGLAAETQYF